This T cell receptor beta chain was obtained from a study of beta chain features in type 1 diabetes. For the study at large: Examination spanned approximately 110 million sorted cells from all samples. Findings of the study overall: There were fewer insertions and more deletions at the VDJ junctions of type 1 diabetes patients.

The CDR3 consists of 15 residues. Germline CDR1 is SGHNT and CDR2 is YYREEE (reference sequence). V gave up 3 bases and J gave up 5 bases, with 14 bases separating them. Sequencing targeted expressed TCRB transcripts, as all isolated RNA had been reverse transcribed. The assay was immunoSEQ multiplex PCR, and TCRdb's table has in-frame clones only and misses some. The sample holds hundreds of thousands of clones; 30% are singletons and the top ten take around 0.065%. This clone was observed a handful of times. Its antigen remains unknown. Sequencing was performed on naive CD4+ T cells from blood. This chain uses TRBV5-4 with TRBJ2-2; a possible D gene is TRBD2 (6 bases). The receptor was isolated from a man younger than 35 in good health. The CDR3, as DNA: TGTGCCAGCAGCTGGTTTGGAGGGACTACCGGGGAGCTGTTTTTT. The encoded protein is CASSWFGGTTGELFF.